Listed below are T cell receptor beta chains from one sample, sequenced in a study of shared clonotypes between healthy human individuals. Libraries were prepared by immunoSEQ multiplex PCR; TCRdb keeps only in-frame clonotypes and omits some of them. The table lists roughly 1,500,000 clones, less than 99% of them singletons. The sequenced sample consisted of naive CD4+ T cells sorted from blood. Receptors were obtained from a young man in good health. The CDR3 runs from the conserved cysteine through the conserved F or W. The order of the fields is clone size, J gene, V gene, D gene, CDR3 protein, CDR3 DNA. D genes are given only for firm matches. Rows give clone size only sometimes, using once, few, many, or a class for an expanded clone.

size: -
J: TRBJ2-1
V: TRBV11-2
D: TRBD2
CDR3: CASSPRASGSNEQFF
DNA: TGTGCCAGCAGCCCACGGGCTAGCGGGAGCAATGAGCAGTTCTTC

size: -
J: TRBJ1-3
V: TRBV9
D: -
CDR3: CASSVTDGAGNTIYF
DNA: TGTGCCAGCAGCGTGACAGATGGAGCGGGAAACACCATATATTTT

size: -
J: TRBJ2-7
V: TRBV27
D: -
CDR3: CASSSPKGPQYF
DNA: TGTGCCAGCAGTAGTCCCAAGGGACCGCAGTACTTC

size: -
J: TRBJ2-1
V: TRBV5-6
D: -
CDR3: CASSFRALGSYNEQFF
DNA: TGTGCCAGCAGCTTTCGCGCGTTAGGGAGCTACAATGAGCAGTTCTTC

size: -
J: TRBJ1-5
V: TRBV6-5
D: TRBD1
CDR3: CASSHDRGLNQPQHF
DNA: TGTGCCAGCAGCCACGACAGGGGGTTAAATCAGCCCCAGCATTTT

size: -
J: TRBJ2-7
V: TRBV18
D: TRBD1
CDR3: CASSLRDRMDEQYF
DNA: TGTGCCAGCTCACTAAGGGACAGGATGGACGAGCAGTACTTC

size: -
J: TRBJ2-7
V: TRBV14
D: TRBD1
CDR3: CASSGQGIVGYEQYF
DNA: TGTGCCAGCAGTGGACAGGGGATTGTTGGCTACGAGCAGTACTTC

size: -
J: TRBJ2-3
V: TRBV7-2
D: -
CDR3: CASSLRGSRTDTQYF
DNA: TGTGCCAGCAGCTTACGGGGGAGTCGCACAGATACGCAGTATTTT

size: -
J: TRBJ1-1
V: TRBV5-1
D: TRBD1
CDR3: CASSLGQMNTEAFF
DNA: TGCGCCAGCAGCCTGGGACAGATGAACACTGAAGCTTTCTTT

size: once
J: TRBJ2-1
V: TRBV28
D: -
CDR3: CASSFRGDLLDEQFF
DNA: TGTGCCAGCAGTTTTAGAGGGGATTTGTTGGATGAGCAGTTCTTC